The 10 T cell receptor beta chains below come from one sample, sequenced in a study of T cells in Graves' hyperthyroidism and ophthalmopathy. Using RNA transcripts as the source, TCR beta CDR3 regions were amplified. First-round RT-PCR with HTBI primers amplified the TCR CDR3 region. MiXCR, run by TCRdb on the multiplex PCR reads, gives a single entry per CDR3 protein. The table records 250,000 to 350,000 distinct CDR3 sequences, 22% of them present only once. The sequenced material came from blood. Receptors originate from a man aged 30 to 45 with Graves' ophthalmopathy.

This clonotype has more than one count but fewer than ten. The chain has TRBV25-1 and TRBJ1-1; D is uncertain. V lost 2 bases and J 5 bases, leaving 12 bases between the germline ends. This CDR3 spans 14 amino acids. Germline V gene sequence: CDR1 MGHDK, CDR2 SYGVNS. The CDR3 DNA sequence: TGTGCCAGCAGTGAAGGGAGGCGTGGGACTGAAGCTTTCTTT. Amino acids: CASSEGRRGTEAFF.

There are a few counts of this clonotype. V and J are TRBV20-1 and TRBJ2-3; D unclear. Germline CDR1 and CDR2: DFQATT and SNEGSKA (reference sequence). There are 12 residues in the CDR3. Trimming cost V 3 bases and J 0 bases, with 4 bases left between them. Written as DNA, the CDR3 is TGCAGTGCTAGCCTAAGCACAGATACGCAGTATTTT. Protein: CSASLSTDTQYF.

Many counts were recorded for this clonotype. The genes are TRBV28 and TRBJ2-7; 7 nucleotides match TRBD2. Trimming at V came to 5 bases and at J to 6 bases, leaving 19 bases not matched to a gene. The V gene's germline CDR1 is MDHEN and CDR2 SYDVKM. The CDR3 is 17 amino acids. The CDR3, as DNA: TGTGCCAGCAGTCACGGTGGGGCTAGCGGAGATTCCGTCGAGCAGTACTTC. It codes for CASSHGGASGDSVEQYF.

The rearrangement links TRBV6-2 or TRBV6-3 to TRBJ1-2; D gene unclear. The germline CDR1 and CDR2 sequences are MNHEY and SVGEGT. V was cut by 11 bases and J by 4 bases, with 14 bases left in between. The CDR3 has 12 amino acids. The DNA of the CDR3 is TGTGCCTATCCCAGGCAGTCCTATGGCTACACCTTC. Amino acid sequence: CAYPRQSYGYTF.

This chain joins TRBV28 and TRBJ1-5; D gene unclear. Germline V gene sequence: CDR1 MDHEN, CDR2 SYDVKM. V lost 4 bases, J lost 3 bases, and 4 bases lay in between. This CDR3 has 12 residues. The CDR3 DNA reads as TGTGCCAGCAGTTCAGACAATCAGCCCCAGCATTTT. It encodes CASSSDNQPQHF.

CDR3 in DNA: TGTGCCAGCATAAAGGGGGGCACCGGGGAGCTGTTTTTT. This translates into CASIKGGTGELFF. V gene TRBV28 combines with J gene TRBJ2-2; D might be TRBD1 or TRBD2, each matching 6 bases. The CDR3 runs 13 residues. Germline V gives CDR1 MDHEN, CDR2 SYDVKM. The germline V and J ends were trimmed by 7 bases and 4 bases, with 10 bases remaining between them. Looking up the rest from reference TRBV28 and TRBJ2-2 gives the full variable domain: DVKVTQSSRYLVKRTGEKVFLECVQDMDHENMFWYRQDPGLGLRLIYFSYDVKMKEKGDIPEGYSVSREKKERFSLILESASTNQTSMYLCASIKGGTGELFFGEGSRLTVL.

This clonotype has at least ten counts. The chain joins TRBV20-1 to TRBJ2-7; 10 bases are shared with TRBD2. Germline assignment: CDR1 DFQATT and CDR2 SNEGSKA (reference sequence). The CDR3 covers 14 residues. With V trimmed by 2 bases and J by 4 bases, 5 bases remained unmatched. The DNA of the CDR3 is TGCAGTGCTAGACAAGCGGGAGGGCCTTACGAGCAGTACTTC. As protein: CSARQAGGPYEQYF.

This clonotype turned up a few times. The rearrangement joins TRBV7-9 to TRBJ2-7; TRBD2 might be the D (5 bases). Trimming cost V 8 bases and J 1 base, with 18 bases left between them. This CDR3 is built from 15 residues. Germline CDR1 SEHNR, CDR2 FQNEAQ (reference sequence). In DNA form, the CDR3 reads TGTGCCAGCTCCGCCGGGGAGTTGATGTCCTACGAGCAGTACTTC. Residues: CASSAGELMSYEQYF.

Turning to this clonotype: A much larger clone sits a single nucleotide away, making a read error possible. The rearrangement joins TRBV30 to TRBJ1-5; D gene ambiguous. Germline V CDR1 and CDR2: GTSNPN, SVGIG (reference sequence). There are 13 residues in the CDR3. This CDR3 reads CAWSTVGNQPRHF. The CDR3 DNA reads as TGTGCCTGGAGTACAGTGGGCAATCAGCCCCGGCATTTT.

V usage is TRBV15 and J usage is TRBJ2-1; D is unresolved. The germline V gene encodes CDR1 LNHNV and CDR2 YYDKDF (reference sequence). V dropped 0 bases and J dropped 0 bases, with 6 bases sitting between them. The CDR3 length is 15 residues. CDR3 protein: CATSRDLRSYNEQFF. Here the CDR3 DNA reads TGTGCCACCAGCAGAGATCTGCGCTCCTACAATGAGCAGTTCTTC.